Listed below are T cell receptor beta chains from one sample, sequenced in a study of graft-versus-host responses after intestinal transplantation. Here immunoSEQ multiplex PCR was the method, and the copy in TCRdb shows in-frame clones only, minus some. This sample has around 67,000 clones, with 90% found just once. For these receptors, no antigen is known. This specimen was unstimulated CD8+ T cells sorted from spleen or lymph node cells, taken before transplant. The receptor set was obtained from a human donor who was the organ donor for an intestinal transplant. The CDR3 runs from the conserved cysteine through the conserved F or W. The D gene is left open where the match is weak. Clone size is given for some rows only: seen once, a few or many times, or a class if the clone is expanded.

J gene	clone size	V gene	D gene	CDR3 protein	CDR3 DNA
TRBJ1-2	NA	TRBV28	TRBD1	CASSQSFGQGYGYTF	TGTGCCAGCAGTCAAAGTTTCGGACAGGGCTATGGCTACACCTTC
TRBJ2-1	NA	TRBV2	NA	CASSEGRYNGQFF	TGTGCCAGCAGTGAAGGGCGGTACAATGGGCAGTTCTTC
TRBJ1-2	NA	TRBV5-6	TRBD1	CASSSGTGESYTF	TGTGCCAGCAGCTCCGGGACAGGGGAAAGCTACACCTTC
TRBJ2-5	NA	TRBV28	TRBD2	CASSFLLAGALETQYF	TGTGCCAGCAGTTTTCTACTAGCGGGGGCTTTAGAGACCCAGTACTTC
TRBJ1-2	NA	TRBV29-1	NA	CSVEFVRQGRDGYTF	TGCAGCGTTGAATTTGTTCGGCAGGGGAGAGATGGCTACACCTTC
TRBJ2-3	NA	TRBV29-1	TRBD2	CSAGGGPYSTDTQYF	TGCAGCGCCGGGGGGGGACCTTATAGCACAGATACGCAGTATTTT
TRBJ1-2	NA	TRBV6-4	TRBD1	CASSETGTGFGGYTF	TGTGCCAGCAGTGAGACCGGGACAGGTTTTGGTGGCTACACCTTC
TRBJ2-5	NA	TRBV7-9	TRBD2	CASSLSSLAGTQETQYF	TGTGCCAGCAGCTTATCGAGTCTAGCGGGGACCCAAGAGACCCAGTACTTC
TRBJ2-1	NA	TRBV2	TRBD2	CASSVATILAGAPYNEQFF	TGTGCCAGCAGCGTAGCCACCATACTAGCGGGGGCCCCCTACAATGAGCAGTTCTTC
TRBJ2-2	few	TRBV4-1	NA	CASRFRDTNTGELFF	TGCGCCAGCCGATTTAGGGACACCAACACCGGGGAGCTGTTTTTT
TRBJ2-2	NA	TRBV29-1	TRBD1	CSGGQITGELFF	TGCAGCGGGGGACAGATCACCGGGGAGCTGTTTTTT
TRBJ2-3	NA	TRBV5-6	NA	CASSHSRISTDTQYF	TGTGCCAGCAGCCACAGTAGGATAAGCACAGATACGCAGTATTTT
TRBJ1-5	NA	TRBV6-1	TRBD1	CASSEATGKGNQPQHF	TGTGCCAGCAGTGAAGCGACAGGGAAGGGCAATCAGCCCCAGCATTTT
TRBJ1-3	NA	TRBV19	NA	CASRAGLYSGNTIYF	TGTGCCAGTAGGGCCGGACTCTACTCTGGAAACACCATATATTTT
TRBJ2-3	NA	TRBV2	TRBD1	CASSDGLAIRGPRTDTQYF	TGTGCCAGCAGTGATGGGCTTGCCATCAGGGGGCCCCGCACAGATACGCAGTATTTT
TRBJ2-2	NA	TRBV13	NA	CASSLPSEGTGELFF	TGTGCCAGCAGCTTACCGAGCGAGGGCACCGGGGAGCTGTTTTTT
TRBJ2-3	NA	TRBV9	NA	CASSVDSGGTDTQYF	TGTGCCAGCAGCGTAGACTCCGGGGGAACAGATACGCAGTATTTT
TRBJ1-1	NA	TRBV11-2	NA	CASSLGGALPNTEAFF	TGTGCCAGCAGCTTGGGGGGGGCGCTCCCGAACACTGAAGCTTTCTTT
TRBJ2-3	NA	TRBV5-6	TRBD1	CASSLDRGPDTQYF	TGTGCCAGCAGCTTGGACAGGGGGCCAGATACGCAGTATTTT
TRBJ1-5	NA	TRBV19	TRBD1	CASSIEGQWSGNQPQHF	TGTGCCAGTAGTATCGAGGGACAGTGGAGCGGCAATCAGCCCCAGCATTTT
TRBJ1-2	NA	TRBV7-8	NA	CASSLEGGGTSRGYTF	TGTGCCAGCAGCTTAGAGGGGGGGGGTACGAGTCGAGGCTACACCTTC
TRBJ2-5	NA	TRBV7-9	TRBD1	CASSSPTGGLLETQYF	TGTGCCAGCAGCTCGCCGACAGGGGGCCTTTTAGAGACCCAGTACTTC
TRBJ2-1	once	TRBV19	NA	CASSIHHEQFF	TGTGCCAGTAGTATTCATCATGAGCAGTTCTTC
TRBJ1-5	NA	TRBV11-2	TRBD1	CASSLGTGGFQPQHF	TGTGCCAGCAGCTTAGGGACAGGTGGTTTTCAGCCCCAGCATTTT
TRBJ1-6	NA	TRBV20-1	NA	CSADTAGPPHF	TGCAGTGCTGATACGGCGGGCCCCCCCCACTTT
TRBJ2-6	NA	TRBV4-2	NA	CASSQEAGSGANVLTF	TGTGCCAGCAGCCAAGAAGCCGGGTCTGGGGCCAACGTCCTGACTTTC
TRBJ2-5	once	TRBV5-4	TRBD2	CASSLASGGVGQETQYF	TGTGCCAGCAGTCTGGCTAGCGGGGGGGTGGGGCAAGAGACCCAGTACTTC
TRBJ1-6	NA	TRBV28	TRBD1	CASSFGQGNSPLHF	TGTGCCAGCAGTTTTGGACAGGGGAATTCACCCCTCCACTTT
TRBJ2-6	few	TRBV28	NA	CASSPKDISGANVLTF	TGTGCCAGCAGTCCAAAGGACATTTCCGGGGCCAACGTCCTGACTTTC
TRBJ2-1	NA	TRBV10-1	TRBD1	CASSGGTGGIEQFF	TGCGCCAGCAGTGGGGGGACAGGGGGCATTGAGCAGTTCTTC
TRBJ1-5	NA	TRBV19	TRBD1	CASSLTGGQPQHF	TGTGCCAGTAGTCTCACAGGGGGGCAGCCCCAGCATTTT
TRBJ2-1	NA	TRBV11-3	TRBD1	CASSLTDRGRGNEQFF	TGTGCCAGCAGCTTAACGGACAGGGGAAGAGGCAATGAGCAGTTCTTC
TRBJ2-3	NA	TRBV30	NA	CAWEQGFTDTQYF	TGTGCCTGGGAACAGGGATTCACAGATACGCAGTATTTT
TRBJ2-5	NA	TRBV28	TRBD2	CASRADGGGLWETQYF	TGTGCCAGCAGGGCGGACGGGGGAGGGTTGTGGGAGACCCAGTACTTC
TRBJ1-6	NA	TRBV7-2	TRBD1	CASSTDRGGSPLHF	TGTGCCAGCAGCACCGACAGGGGAGGATCACCCCTCCACTTT
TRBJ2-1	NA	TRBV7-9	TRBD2	CASSKGLAGASYNEQFF	TGTGCCAGCAGCAAGGGACTAGCGGGGGCCTCCTACAATGAGCAGTTCTTC
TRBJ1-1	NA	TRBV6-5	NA	CASRPGNTEAFF	TGTGCCAGCAGGCCGGGGAACACTGAAGCTTTCTTT
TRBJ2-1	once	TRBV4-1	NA	CASSLQIPSEQFF	TGCGCCAGCAGCCTCCAGATCCCATCTGAGCAGTTCTTC
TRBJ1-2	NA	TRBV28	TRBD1	CASSLSRTGSGYTF	TGTGCCAGCAGTTTGTCCCGGACAGGGTCAGGCTACACCTTC
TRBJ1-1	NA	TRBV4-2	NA	CASSQRRGTEALNTEAFF	TGTGCCAGCAGCCAACGAAGGGGGACCGAAGCTTTGAACACTGAAGCTTTCTTT
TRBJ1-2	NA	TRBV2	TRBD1	CASRAPGQLIYGYTF	TGTGCCAGCAGGGCACCGGGACAGCTCATCTATGGCTACACCTTC
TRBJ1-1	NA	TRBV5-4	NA	CASSLEVDTDTEAFF	TGTGCCAGCAGCTTGGAGGTAGACACGGACACTGAAGCTTTCTTT
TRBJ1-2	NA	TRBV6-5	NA	CASSYSWGDGYTF	TGTGCCAGCAGTTACTCGTGGGGGGACGGCTACACCTTC
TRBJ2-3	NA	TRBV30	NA	CAVTWGLADTQYF	TGTGCCGTCACATGGGGGCTTGCAGATACGCAGTATTTT
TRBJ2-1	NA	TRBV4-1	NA	CASSQDLTVLGNEQFF	TGCGCCAGCAGCCAAGATCTAACGGTCCTAGGTAATGAGCAGTTCTTC
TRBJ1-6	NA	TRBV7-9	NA	CASSFSGLGNSPLHF	TGTGCCAGCAGCTTCAGCGGGTTGGGTAATTCACCCCTCCACTTT
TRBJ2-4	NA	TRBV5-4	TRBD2	CASSWGLAGGINIQYF	TGTGCCAGCAGCTGGGGACTAGCGGGGGGGATAAACATTCAGTACTTC
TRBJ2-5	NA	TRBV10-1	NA	CASSDPSFGETQYF	TGCGCCAGCAGTGATCCTTCATTCGGTGAGACCCAGTACTTC
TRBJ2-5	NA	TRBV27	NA	CASSPSPAVKNTQYF	TGTGCCAGCAGTCCCTCCCCAGCGGTAAAGAATACCCAGTACTTC
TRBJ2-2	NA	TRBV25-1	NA	CASTSTGELFF	TGTGCCAGCACCTCGACCGGGGAGCTGTTTTTT